The 10 T cell receptor beta chains given below trace back to one sample, sequenced in a study of cytomegalovirus exposure and HLA in healthy donors. PCR amplification relied on 60 Vbeta primers (plus 13 Jbeta primers). This table comes from immunoSEQ multiplex PCR, and its TCRdb copy is limited to in-frame clones, with some not included. The sample lists around 140,000 clones; 82% were seen once. Input material: PBMCs. The receptor set was obtained from a woman aged 45-65 years in good health and CMV-seropositive.

This chain joins TRBV29-1 and TRBJ2-1; 7 bases fit TRBD2. This CDR3 comprises 14 residues. V shed 4 bases, J shed 5 bases, and the junction held 8 bases outside the gene matches. The germline gives CDR1 SQVTM, CDR2 ANQGSEA. The CDR3 DNA sequence: TGCAGCGTTGTCGGAGGGGAGGGACACAATGAGCAGTTCTTC. It encodes CSVVGGEGHNEQFF.

This clone was seen a handful of times. This chain links TRBV5-4 with TRBJ2-1; 7 nucleotides agree with TRBD2. CDR1 and CDR2 from the germline V gene are SGHNT and YYREEE (reference sequence). The CDR3 has 17 amino acids. V shed 0 bases, J shed 6 bases, and the junction held 12 bases outside the gene matches. CDR3 sequence reads: CASSLDSSGLKGNEQFF. The CDR3 DNA follows: TGTGCCAGCAGCTTGGATTCTAGCGGACTAAAGGGCAATGAGCAGTTCTTC.

This sequence joins TRBV5-6 and TRBJ2-3; perhaps TRBD1 as D (6 bases). The CDR3 contains 12 residues. Germline CDR1 and CDR2: SGHDT and YYEEEE. V was clipped by 3 bases and J by 14 bases, with 16 bases between them. The CDR3 is CASSSAGARRYF. In DNA form, the CDR3 reads TGTGCCAGCAGCTCAGCAGGGGCCCGGAGGTATTTT. Using reference TRBV5-6 and TRBJ2-3 for the parts outside the CDR3, the full variable domain is DAGVTQSPTHLIKTRGQQVTLRCSPKSGHDTVSWYQQALGQGPQFIFQYYEEEERQRGNFPDRFSGHQFPNYSSELNVNALLLGDSALYLCASSSAGARRYFGPGTRLTVL.

The chain employs TRBV7-9 and TRBJ2-3; TRBD2 agrees at 7 bases. CDR3 length equals 16 residues. Germline trimming cut 4 bases from V and 6 bases from J; bases unmatched to any gene: 13. Germline CDR1 SEHNR, CDR2 FQNEAQ (reference sequence). CDR3 loop: CASSSGLSGGVDTQYF. The CDR3 nucleotides read TGTGCCAGCAGCTCCGGACTATCGGGAGGTGTGGATACGCAGTATTTT.

V is TRBV6-5 and J is TRBJ1-5, with D possibly TRBD1 on 5 matching bases. The V and J ends lost 4 bases and 4 bases respectively, with 14 bases between them. Germline loops: CDR1 MNHEY, CDR2 SVGAGI. The CDR3 is 15 residues long. The CDR3 is CASSSGTDLNQPQHF. The CDR3 nucleotides are TGTGCCAGCAGTTCCGGGACTGATTTAAATCAGCCCCAGCATTTT.

This clone has just a few counts. The chain couples TRBV5-1 to TRBJ2-5; 7 bases are a match to TRBD2. Germline lookup yields CDR1 SGHRS and CDR2 YFSETQ. The junction had 12 bases not matched to a gene; V was cut back by 4 bases and J by 0 bases. The CDR3 has 17 amino acids. Here the CDR3 reads CASSENPSGINQETQYF. The CDR3, as DNA: TGCGCCAGCAGCGAAAACCCTAGCGGAATTAACCAAGAGACCCAGTACTTC.

This chain uses TRBV18 with TRBJ2-2; 8 bases match TRBD2. The CDR3 spans 16 residues. Trimming removed 2 bases from V and 4 bases from J; junction bases left unmatched: 6. Germline V gene sequence: CDR1 KGHSH, CDR2 LQKENI. The CDR3 coding sequence is TGTGCCAGCTCACCATCGCCTAGCGGGTCCACCGGGGAGCTGTTTTTT. Translated: CASSPSPSGSTGELFF.

This clone was recorded once. The DNA of the CDR3 is TGTGCCAGTACAGGGTTGCGGGCCGGGGCCAACGTCCTGACTTTC. It yields the protein CASTGLRAGANVLTF. The rearrangement uses TRBV2 and TRBJ2-6, with D perhaps TRBD1 (6 bases). This CDR3 region has 15 residues. The germline CDR1 and CDR2 sequences are SNHLY and FYNNEI. V lost 9 bases and J lost 4, with 16 bases in between.

This clone was counted once. V usage is TRBV5-1 and J usage is TRBJ2-7; 8 bases fit TRBD2. V trimming: 2 bases; J trimming: 3 bases; junction bases outside the gene matches: 1. This CDR3 has 13 amino acids. In germline, CDR1 is SGHRS, CDR2 YFSETQ. The CDR3 region is CASSFGGGYEQYF. The CDR3 DNA reads TGCGCCAGCAGCTTCGGGGGGGGCTACGAGCAGTACTTC.

A few counts support this clone. V gene TRBV29-1 combines with J gene TRBJ1-1, with D hard to call. Germline V lookup: CDR1 SQVTM, CDR2 ANQGSEA. The length of the CDR3 is 13 residues. V lost 2 bases and J 1 base, leaving 8 bases between the germline ends. The CDR3 nucleotides are TGCAGCGTTGAAAAACAGAGGAACACTGAAGCTTTCTTT. It yields the protein CSVEKQRNTEAFF.